What follows is one TCR beta chain and its context. The sample is drawn from a study of blood T cell repertoires in COVID-19. The wider study: The study drew acute and convalescent COVID-19 samples from the United States, Italy and Spain. T cells, B-cell-depleted T cells, or PBMCs provided the cDNA or gDNA that served as material.

In the original workflow: Amplifying reference gene primers gave estimates of nucleated cell counts. Sequencing was performed with immunoSEQ multiplex PCR; in TCRdb, only in-frame clones are kept and a portion is missing. V, J and clone size derive from that table, while D and trimming were established from the DNA sequence. Counted here are about 200,000 clones, approximately 90% occurring once; the ten biggest clones make up roughly 5.7%. Trimming cost V 3 bases and J 4 bases; bases outside gene matches: 3. The germline CDR1 and CDR2 sequences are SGHRS and YFSETQ. The CDR3 extends over 14 amino acids.

The rearrangement links TRBV5-1 to TRBJ2-3; 9 bases are shared with TRBD1. The source material was peripheral blood. The clonotype was recovered from an elderly man with acute or convalescent COVID-19. CDR3 bases: TGCGCCAGCAGCTCGGGACAGGGTGCAGATACGCAGTATTTT. It is translated as CASSSGQGADTQYF.